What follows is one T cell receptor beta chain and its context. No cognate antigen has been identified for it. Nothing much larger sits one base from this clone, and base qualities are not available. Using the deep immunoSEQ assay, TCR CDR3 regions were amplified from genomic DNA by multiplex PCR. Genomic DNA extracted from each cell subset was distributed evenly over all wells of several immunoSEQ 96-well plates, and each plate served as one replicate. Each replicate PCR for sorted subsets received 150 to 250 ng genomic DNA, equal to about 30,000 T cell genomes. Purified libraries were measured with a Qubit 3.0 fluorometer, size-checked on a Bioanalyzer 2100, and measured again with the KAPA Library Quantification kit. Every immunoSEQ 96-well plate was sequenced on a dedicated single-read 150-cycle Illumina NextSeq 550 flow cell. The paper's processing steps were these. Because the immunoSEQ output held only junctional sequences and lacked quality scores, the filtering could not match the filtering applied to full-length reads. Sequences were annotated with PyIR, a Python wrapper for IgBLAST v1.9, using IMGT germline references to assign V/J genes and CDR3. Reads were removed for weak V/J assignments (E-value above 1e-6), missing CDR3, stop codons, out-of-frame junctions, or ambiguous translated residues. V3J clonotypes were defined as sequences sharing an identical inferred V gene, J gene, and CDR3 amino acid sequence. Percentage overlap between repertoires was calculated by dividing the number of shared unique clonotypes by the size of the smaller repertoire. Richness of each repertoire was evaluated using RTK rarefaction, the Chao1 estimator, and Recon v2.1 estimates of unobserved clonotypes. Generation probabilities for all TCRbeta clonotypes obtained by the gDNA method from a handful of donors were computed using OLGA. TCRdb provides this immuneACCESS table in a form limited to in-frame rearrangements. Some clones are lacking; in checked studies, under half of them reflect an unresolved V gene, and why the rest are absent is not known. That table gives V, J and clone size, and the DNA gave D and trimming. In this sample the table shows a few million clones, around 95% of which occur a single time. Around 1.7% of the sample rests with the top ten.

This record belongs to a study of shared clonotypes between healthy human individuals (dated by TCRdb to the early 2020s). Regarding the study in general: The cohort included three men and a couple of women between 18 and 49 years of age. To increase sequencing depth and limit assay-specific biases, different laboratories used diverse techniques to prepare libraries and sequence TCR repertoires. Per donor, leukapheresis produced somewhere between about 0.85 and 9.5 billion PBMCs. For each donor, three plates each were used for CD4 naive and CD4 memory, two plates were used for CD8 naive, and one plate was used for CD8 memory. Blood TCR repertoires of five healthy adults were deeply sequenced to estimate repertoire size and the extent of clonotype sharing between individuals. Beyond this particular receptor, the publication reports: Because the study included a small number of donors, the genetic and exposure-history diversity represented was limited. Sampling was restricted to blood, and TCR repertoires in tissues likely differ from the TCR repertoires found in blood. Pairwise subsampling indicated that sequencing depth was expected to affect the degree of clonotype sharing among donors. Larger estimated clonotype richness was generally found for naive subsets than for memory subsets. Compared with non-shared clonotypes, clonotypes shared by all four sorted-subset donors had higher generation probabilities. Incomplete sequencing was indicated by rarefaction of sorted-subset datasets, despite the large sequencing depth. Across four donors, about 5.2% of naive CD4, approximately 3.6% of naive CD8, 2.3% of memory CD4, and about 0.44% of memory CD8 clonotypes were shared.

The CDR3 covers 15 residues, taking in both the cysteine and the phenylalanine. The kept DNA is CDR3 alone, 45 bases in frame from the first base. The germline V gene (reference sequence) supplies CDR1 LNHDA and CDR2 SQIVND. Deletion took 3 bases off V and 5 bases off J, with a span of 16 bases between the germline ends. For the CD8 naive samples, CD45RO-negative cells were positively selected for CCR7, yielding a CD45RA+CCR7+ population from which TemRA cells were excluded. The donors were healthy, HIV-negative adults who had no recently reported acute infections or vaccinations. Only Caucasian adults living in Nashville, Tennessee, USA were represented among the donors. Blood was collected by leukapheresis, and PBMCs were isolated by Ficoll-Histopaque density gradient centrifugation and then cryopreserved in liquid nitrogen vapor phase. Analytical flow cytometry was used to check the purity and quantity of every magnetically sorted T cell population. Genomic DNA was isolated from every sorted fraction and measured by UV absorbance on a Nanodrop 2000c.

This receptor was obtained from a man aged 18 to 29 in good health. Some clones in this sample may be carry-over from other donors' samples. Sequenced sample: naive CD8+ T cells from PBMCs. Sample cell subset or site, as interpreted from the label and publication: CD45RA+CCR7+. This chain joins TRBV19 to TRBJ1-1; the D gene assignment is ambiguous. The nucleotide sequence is TGTGCCAGTAGTATCAATCTTAAGGCGGGAACTGAAGCTTTCTTT. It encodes CASSINLKAGTEAFF.